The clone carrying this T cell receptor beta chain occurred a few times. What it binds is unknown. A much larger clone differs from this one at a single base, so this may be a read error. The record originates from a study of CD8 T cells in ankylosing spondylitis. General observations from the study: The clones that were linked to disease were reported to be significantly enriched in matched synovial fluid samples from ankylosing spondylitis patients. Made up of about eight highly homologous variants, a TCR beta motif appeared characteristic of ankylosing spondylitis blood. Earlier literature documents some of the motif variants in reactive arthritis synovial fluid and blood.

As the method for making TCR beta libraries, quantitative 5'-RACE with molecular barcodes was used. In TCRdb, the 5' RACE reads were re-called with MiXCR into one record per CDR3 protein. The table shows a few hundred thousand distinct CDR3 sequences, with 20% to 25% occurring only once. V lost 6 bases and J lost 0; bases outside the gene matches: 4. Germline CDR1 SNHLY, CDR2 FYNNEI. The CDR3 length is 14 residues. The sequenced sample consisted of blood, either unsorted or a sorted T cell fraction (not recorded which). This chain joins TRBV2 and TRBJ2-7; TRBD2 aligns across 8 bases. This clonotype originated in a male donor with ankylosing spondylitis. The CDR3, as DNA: TGTGCCAGCAGGCGGACTAGCAGCTCCTACGAGCAGTACTTC. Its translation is CASRRTSSSYEQYF.